This entry is about one T cell receptor (beta chain). This entry belongs to a study of monozygotic twins with inflammatory bowel disease. Eight separate reactions for every sample produced the cDNA. After re-calling the 5' RACE reads, TCRdb lists one entry per CDR3 protein, DNA absent. This sample's clone table lists approximately 340,000 distinct CDR3 sequences. CDR3 size: 12 residues. Germline lookup yields CDR1 DFQATT and CDR2 SNEGSKA (reference sequence). The sequencing sample was made of blood. The clonotype was recovered from a human donor with ulcerative colitis or Crohn's disease, or a healthy co-twin of an affected twin (not recorded which). This chain links TRBV20-1 with TRBJ1-2. CDR3 sequence reads: CSAAPQNYGYTF.